These 8 T cell receptor beta chains came from one sample sequenced in a study of cytomegalovirus exposure and HLA in healthy donors. Amplification used 60 Vbeta primers and 13 Jbeta primers. Assay used: immunoSEQ multiplex PCR; TCRdb lists only in-frame clones, some missing. The repertoire includes under 200,000 clones, approximately 80% of them detected once, and approximately 2% sits in the top ten. Sequenced sample: PBMCs. The receptors stem from a woman between 18 and 29 years old in good health and CMV-seropositive.

V usage is TRBV5-6 and J usage is TRBJ2-2; D is perhaps TRBD2 (5 bases). This CDR3 is built from 14 residues. Deletions cut 4 bases from V and 1 base from J, with 8 bases between. CDR1 and CDR2 from the germline V gene are SGHDT and YYEEEE. Here the CDR3 DNA reads TGTGCCAGCAGCACCGGGATGAACACCGGGGAGCTGTTTTTT. It specifies CASSTGMNTGELFF.

The chain joins TRBV20-1 to TRBJ1-1; D perhaps matches TRBD1 (6 bases). This CDR3 has 11 amino acids. Trimming pared 7 bases from V and 13 bases from J, leaving 19 bases between. Germline CDR1 and CDR2: DFQATT and SNEGSKA (reference sequence). The CDR3: CSVHIRQGIFF. The CDR3 bases are TGCAGTGTTCATATTCGGCAGGGGATTTTCTTT.

The gene calls are TRBV5-1 and TRBJ1-5; 10 bases are a match to TRBD1. The CDR3 runs to 15 residues. Trimming took 0 bases from V and 6 from J; bases not matched to a gene: 3. CDR1 SGHRS and CDR2 YFSETQ come from the germline V gene. CDR3: CASSLGGTGAQPQHF. CDR3 coding DNA: TGCGCCAGCAGCTTGGGCGGGACAGGGGCTCAGCCCCAGCATTTT.

V is TRBV30 and J is TRBJ2-5, with 8 positions matching TRBD2. CDR3 length: 12 residues. CDR1 and CDR2 (germline): GTSNPN, SVGIG (reference sequence). V lost 7 bases and J lost 5; bases outside the gene matches: 6. The CDR3 coding sequence is TGTGCCTACGGGCCGGGAGGGGAGACCCAGTACTTC. Translating it yields CAYGPGGETQYF.

The V gene is TRBV7-9, the J gene TRBJ1-6, with D possibly TRBD1 on 5 matching bases. V gave up 6 bases and J gave up 11 bases, with 11 bases separating them. Germline lookup yields CDR1 SEHNR and CDR2 FQNEAQ (reference sequence). CDR3 length equals 12 residues. The CDR3, as DNA: TGTGCCAGCAGGGGGCAGGGCCCACCCCTCCACTTT. Its protein is CASRGQGPPLHF.

The rearrangement links TRBV18 to TRBJ1-5; D is uncertain. CDR3 length: 11 residues. V lost 11 bases to trimming and J lost 7 bases, with 12 bases between them. Germline V CDR1 and CDR2: KGHSH, LQKENI. The CDR3 loop reads CAPPQAQPQHF. CDR3 in DNA: TGTGCCCCACCCCAGGCCCAGCCCCAGCATTTT.

V is TRBV6-1 and J is TRBJ2-7, with a weak D call TRBD1 (6 bases). There are 12 residues in the CDR3. V lost 8 bases to trimming and J lost 3 bases, with 11 bases between them. CDR1 MNHNS and CDR2 SASEGT come from the germline V gene. The CDR3 reads CASRATGYEQYF. The DNA of the CDR3 is TGTGCCAGCCGCGCGACAGGCTACGAGCAGTACTTC.

V gene TRBV9 combines with J gene TRBJ2-2; 8 bases fit TRBD1. V lost 2 bases to trimming and J lost 4 bases; unmatched junction nucleotides: 7. CDR1 SGDLS and CDR2 YYNGEE come from the germline V gene. The CDR3 consists of 16 residues. This CDR3 is CASSVVTGASTGELFF. Here the CDR3 DNA reads TGTGCCAGCAGCGTTGTGACAGGGGCGAGCACCGGGGAGCTGTTTTTT.